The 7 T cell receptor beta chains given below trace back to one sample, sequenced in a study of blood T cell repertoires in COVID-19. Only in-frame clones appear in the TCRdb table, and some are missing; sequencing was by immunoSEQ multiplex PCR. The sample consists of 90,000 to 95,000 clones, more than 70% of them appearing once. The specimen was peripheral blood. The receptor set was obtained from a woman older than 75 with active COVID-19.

The CDR3 sequence is CASRSGEGIYGYTF. In DNA form, the CDR3 reads TGTGCCAGTAGATCGGGAGAAGGGATCTATGGCTACACCTTC. This chain connects TRBV19 to TRBJ1-2; no clear D. Germline V lookup: CDR1 LNHDA, CDR2 SQIVND (reference sequence). Between the trimmed V and J ends, which lost 6 bases and 4 bases, there was a span of 15 bases. This CDR3 has 14 amino acids.

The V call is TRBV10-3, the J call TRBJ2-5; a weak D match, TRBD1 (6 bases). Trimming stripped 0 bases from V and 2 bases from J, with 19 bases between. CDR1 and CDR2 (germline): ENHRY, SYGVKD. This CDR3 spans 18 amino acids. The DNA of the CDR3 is TGTGCCATCAGTGAGTCTCGAGGGGGAGCCCCGAAGCAAGAGACCCAGTACTTC. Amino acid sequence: CAISESRGGAPKQETQYF.

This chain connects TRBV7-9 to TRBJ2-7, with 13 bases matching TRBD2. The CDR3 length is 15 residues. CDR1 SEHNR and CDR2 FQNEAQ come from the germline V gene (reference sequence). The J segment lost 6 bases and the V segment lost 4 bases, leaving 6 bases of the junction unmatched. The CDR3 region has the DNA TGTGCCAGCAGCTCCGGACTAGCGGGAGTCTCCGAGCAGTACTTC. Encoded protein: CASSSGLAGVSEQYF.

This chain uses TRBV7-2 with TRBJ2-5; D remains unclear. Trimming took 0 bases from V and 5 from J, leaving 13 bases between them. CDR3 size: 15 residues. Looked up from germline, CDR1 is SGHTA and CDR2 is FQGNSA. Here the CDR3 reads CASSLAAPMRETQYF. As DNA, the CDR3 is TGTGCCAGCAGCTTAGCTGCGCCAATGCGGGAGACCCAGTACTTC.

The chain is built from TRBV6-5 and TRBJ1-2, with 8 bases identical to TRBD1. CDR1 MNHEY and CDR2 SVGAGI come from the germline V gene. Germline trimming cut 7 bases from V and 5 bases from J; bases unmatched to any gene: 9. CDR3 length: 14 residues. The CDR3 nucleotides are TGTGCCAGCACCAGGACAGGGTCTGTTTATGGCTACACCTTC. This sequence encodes CASTRTGSVYGYTF.

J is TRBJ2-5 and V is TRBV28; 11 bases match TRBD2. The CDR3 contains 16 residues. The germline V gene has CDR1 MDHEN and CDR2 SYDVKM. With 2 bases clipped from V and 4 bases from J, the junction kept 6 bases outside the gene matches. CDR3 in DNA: TGTGCCAGCAGTTTAAGACCACTAGCGGGAGCAGAGACCCAGTACTTC. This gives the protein CASSLRPLAGAETQYF.

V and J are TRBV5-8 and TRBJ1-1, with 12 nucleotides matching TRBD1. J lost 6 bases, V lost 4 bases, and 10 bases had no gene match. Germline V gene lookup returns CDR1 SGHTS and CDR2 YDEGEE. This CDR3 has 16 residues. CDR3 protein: CASSARDRGREAEAFF. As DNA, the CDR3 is TGTGCCAGCAGCGCCCGGGACAGGGGGCGGGAGGCTGAAGCTTTCTTT.